This TCR beta chain originates from a study of T-cell memory formation after mild COVID-19. MiXCR, applied by TCRdb to the 5' RACE reads, yields one record per CDR3 protein. This repertoire shows over 250,000 distinct CDR3 sequences, about 15% found once; its top ten account for roughly a fifth. The germline CDR1 and CDR2 sequences are SGHTA and FQGNSA. This CDR3 is built from 12 residues. The V and J ends lost 2 bases and 4 bases respectively, with 3 bases between them. This clonotype occurred a few times. The specimen was PBMCs or a T cell subset sorted from them (not recorded which). J is TRBJ1-3 and V is TRBV7-2; the D is unclear. The sequence was collected from a man aged 18 to 29 who had mild COVID-19 (a few samples of this study predate the infection). Cell type and time point are not known. CDR3 sequence: CASSLPGNTIYF. The CDR3 bases are TGTGCCAGCAGCTTACCAGGAAACACCATATATTTT. The entire variable domain, with the rest obtained from reference TRBV7-2 and TRBJ1-3, is as follows: GAGVSQSPSNKVTEKGKDVELRCDPISGHTALYWYRQSLGQGLEFLIYFQGNSAPDKSGLPSDRFSAERTGGSVSTLTIQRTQQEDSAVYLCASSLPGNTIYFGEGSWLTVV.